The 9 T cell receptor beta chains given below trace back to one sample, sequenced in a study of T-cell reconstitution after alpha-beta-depleted transplantation in children. Unique molecular identifiers were incorporated when the TCRbeta library was constructed. TCRdb reprocessed the PCR reads with MiXCR, giving one entry per CDR3 protein. The sample holds 260,000 or so distinct CDR3 sequences, 12% seen once. The sample was PBMCs from the stem cell graft donor, taken from the stem cell graft. These receptors all come from a human donor who donated a stem cell graft to a child with acute lymphoblastic leukemia.

This clonotype was observed at least ten times. V is TRBV20-1 and J is TRBJ2-7; possible D gene TRBD1, 6 bases. The CDR3 runs 15 residues. The V gene's germline CDR1 is DFQATT and CDR2 SNEGSKA (reference sequence). Deletions cut 7 bases from V and 0 bases from J, with 19 bases between. CDR3 amino acids: CSGKAGQTISYEQYF. The DNA of the CDR3 is TGCAGTGGAAAGGCAGGACAGACGATCTCCTACGAGCAGTACTTC.

This clonotype occurred a few times. The chain combines TRBV6-1 with TRBJ2-7; TRBD2 matches 11 bases. V shed 5 bases and J 0 bases; nucleotides not matched to a gene: 18. Looked up from germline, CDR1 is MNHNS and CDR2 is SASEGT. The CDR3 runs 20 residues. CDR3 loop: CASSKDRAGTSGLNSYEQYF. The DNA for the CDR3 is TGTGCCAGCAGTAAGGACAGGGCCGGGACTAGCGGCTTAAACTCCTACGAGCAGTACTTC.

Regarding this clonotype: A single base separates this from a much larger clone, so it may be a read error. This chain uses TRBV19 with TRBJ2-7; 7 bases are a match to TRBD1. Germline CDR1 reads LNHDA; CDR2 reads SQIVND (reference sequence). Trimming took 5 bases from V and 2 from J; bases not matched to a gene: 6. This CDR3 has 14 amino acids. CDR3 sequence reads: CASSPGTDPYEQYF. As DNA, the CDR3 is TGTGCCAGTAGTCCCGGGACAGACCCCTACGAGCAGTACTTC.

This clonotype has ten or more counts. The rearrangement links TRBV6-5 to TRBJ1-2; 10 bases line up with TRBD1. This CDR3 spans 16 amino acids. In germline, CDR1 is MNHEY, CDR2 SVGAGI. The V segment lost 4 bases and the J segment 7 bases; nucleotides outside the gene matches: 12. The CDR3 region has the DNA TGTGCCAGCAGTTGGAGACCGGGACAGGGGACTTTTGGCTACACCTTC. Translated, it gives CASSWRPGQGTFGYTF.

This chain connects TRBV7-2 to TRBJ2-5, with TRBD2 as a possible D gene (5 bases). The ends were cut back, 4 bases at V and 2 bases at J, with 11 bases in the middle. CDR1 SGHTA and CDR2 FQGNSA come from the germline V gene. The CDR3 contains 14 residues. CDR3 loop: CASSYTGLQETQYF. Written as DNA, the CDR3 is TGTGCCAGCAGCTATACCGGACTGCAAGAGACCCAGTACTTC. The entire variable domain, with the rest obtained from reference TRBV7-2 and TRBJ2-5, is as follows: GAGVSQSPSNKVTEKGKDVELRCDPISGHTALYWYRQSLGQGLEFLIYFQGNSAPDKSGLPSDRFSAERTGGSVSTLTIQRTQQEDSAVYLCASSYTGLQETQYFGPGTRLLVL.

This clonotype was found many times. The rearrangement links TRBV5-1 to TRBJ1-1; D not certain. Germline values: CDR1 SGHRS, CDR2 YFSETQ. The V and J ends lost 0 bases and 2 bases respectively, with 8 bases between them. The CDR3 totals 14 residues. CDR3 sequence (DNA): TGCGCCAGCAGCTTGGCGTCCATAAACACTGAAGCTTTCTTT. It specifies CASSLASINTEAFF.

In this sample, this clonotype turned up many times. The chain recombines TRBV27 with TRBJ2-3; no clear D. The V gene's germline CDR1 is MNHEY and CDR2 SMNVEV (reference sequence). CDR3 length: 12 amino acids. The germline V and J ends were trimmed by 0 bases and 4 bases, with 2 bases remaining between them. CDR3 residues: CASSLSADTQYF. The CDR3 region has the DNA TGTGCCAGCAGTTTATCTGCAGATACGCAGTATTTT.

This clonotype was recorded at least ten times. The genes are TRBV4-3 and TRBJ2-2; 7 bases line up with TRBD2. The V gene's germline CDR1 is LGHNA and CDR2 YSLEER. CDR3 size: 14 residues. V gave up 2 bases and J gave up 5 bases; unmatched junction bases: 2. CDR3 nucleotides: TGCGCCAGCAGCCAAATGGGAGGGACCGGGGAGCTGTTTTTT. Translation: CASSQMGGTGELFF.

In its sample, this clonotype was seen many times. The gene calls are TRBV12-3 or TRBV12-4 and TRBJ2-3; D perhaps matches TRBD1 (5 bases). With 7 bases removed from V and 0 bases from J, the gap between germline ends came to 11 bases. This CDR3 is built from 14 residues. The chain's CDR3 is CASNYRQSTDTQYF. The CDR3 coding sequence is TGTGCCAGCAATTATCGACAGAGCACAGATACGCAGTATTTT.